This TCR beta chain was captured by sequencing in a study of T cell responses to AZD1222 COVID-19 vaccine. Regarding the study as a whole: CD4 TCRs associated with vaccination spanned spike, dominating at 160-218 and 743-854.

The assay was immunoSEQ multiplex PCR, and TCRdb's table has in-frame clones only and misses some. The table records just under 150,000 clones, 85% to 90% of them present only once. Remarks on this clone: Its specificity is unknown.

This specimen was peripheral blood, taken 28 days after the second AZD1222 dose. The TCR comes from an adult who received the AZD1222 COVID-19 vaccine.

DNA for the CDR3: TGTGCCAGCTCACCAACAGCACAAGAGACCCAGTACTTC. Encoded protein: CASSPTAQETQYF. The V gene is TRBV18, the J gene TRBJ2-5; no definite D call. V gave up 2 bases and J gave up 2 bases, with 6 bases separating them. In germline, CDR1 is KGHSH, CDR2 LQKENI. CDR3 length: 13 residues.